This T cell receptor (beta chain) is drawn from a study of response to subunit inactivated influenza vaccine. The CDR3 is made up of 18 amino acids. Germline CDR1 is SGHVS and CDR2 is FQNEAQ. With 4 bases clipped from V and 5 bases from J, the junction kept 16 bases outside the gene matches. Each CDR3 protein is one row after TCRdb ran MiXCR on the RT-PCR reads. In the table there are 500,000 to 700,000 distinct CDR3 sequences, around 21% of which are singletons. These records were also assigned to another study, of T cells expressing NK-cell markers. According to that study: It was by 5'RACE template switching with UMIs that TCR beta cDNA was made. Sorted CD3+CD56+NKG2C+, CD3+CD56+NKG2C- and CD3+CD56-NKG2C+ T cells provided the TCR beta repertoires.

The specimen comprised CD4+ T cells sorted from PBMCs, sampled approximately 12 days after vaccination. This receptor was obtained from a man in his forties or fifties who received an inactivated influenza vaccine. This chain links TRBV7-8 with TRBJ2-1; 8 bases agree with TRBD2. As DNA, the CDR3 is TGTGCCAGCAGCTCCGGGAAGTTAGCGGGAAAGGTTGACAATGAGCAGTTCTTC. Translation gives CASSSGKLAGKVDNEQFF.